Listed here is a single T cell receptor beta chain. The entry originates in a study of blood T cell repertoires in COVID-19. Background on the study: From T cells, B-cell-depleted T cells, or PBMCs came the material, which was cDNA or gDNA.

Assay used: immunoSEQ multiplex PCR; TCRdb lists only in-frame clones, some missing. The data hold a few hundred thousand clones, with around nine tenths observed a single time. This sequence originates from a man between 40 and 49 years old who had recovered from COVID-19. Sequenced material: peripheral blood.

CDR3 in amino acids: CASSQANQPQHF. The CDR3 DNA reads TGTGCCAGCTCACAGGCGAATCAGCCCCAGCATTTT. V gene TRBV6-6 combines with J gene TRBJ1-5, with D perhaps TRBD1 (5 bases). The CDR3 has 12 residues. From germline, CDR1 is MNHNY and CDR2 SVGAGI (reference sequence). Trimming pared 8 bases from V and 4 bases from J, leaving 9 bases between.